Listed here are 29 T cell receptor beta chains from one sample, sequenced in a study of blood T cells in healthy people across ages. The second PCR ran about 6 to 12 cycles with a sample-barcoded 5' primer and J-beta primers. Each CDR3 protein is one row after TCRdb ran MiXCR on the 5' RACE reads. Here the sample spans around 780,000 distinct CDR3 sequences, just over 55% being singletons. What was sequenced was blood. These receptors were obtained from a man between 40 and 49 years old in good health.

The genes are TRBV9 and TRBJ2-2; 8 bases map to TRBD2. This CDR3 has 15 residues. The germline V gene has CDR1 SGDLS and CDR2 YYNGEE. V shed 5 bases and J 4 bases; nucleotides not matched to a gene: 7. The CDR3 sequence is CASSGSGIGTGELFF. DNA of the CDR3: TGTGCCAGCAGTGGTAGCGGGATAGGCACCGGGGAGCTGTTTTTT.

This chain links TRBV7-9 with TRBJ2-1, with D perhaps matching TRBD1 (5 bases). Germline V gives CDR1 SEHNR, CDR2 FQNEAQ (reference sequence). V lost 1 base and J 4 bases, leaving 11 bases between the germline ends. The CDR3 is 15 amino acids. The CDR3 region has the DNA TGTGCCAGCAGCTTAGGACAGACCCGTTACAATGAGCAGTTCTTC. It yields the protein CASSLGQTRYNEQFF.

This chain joins TRBV12-3 or TRBV12-4 and TRBJ1-2; 9 nucleotides align to TRBD1. The ends lost 6 bases at V and 1 base at J; junction bases unmatched: 9. The CDR3 is made up of 16 amino acids. In DNA form, the CDR3 reads TGTGCCAGCAGCCCGGACAGGGGACTATTTAACTATGGCTACACCTTC. Its translation: CASSPDRGLFNYGYTF.

The chain couples TRBV6-1 to TRBJ1-1; D gene ambiguous. The CDR3 has 12 amino acids. Germline CDR1 is MNHNS and CDR2 is SASEGT. The germline V and J ends were trimmed by 5 bases and 7 bases, with 11 bases remaining between them. The CDR3 protein is CASSFPADEAFF. In DNA form, the CDR3 reads TGTGCCAGCAGTTTCCCGGCGGATGAAGCTTTCTTT.

This clonotype has at least ten counts. The chain recombines TRBV7-2 with TRBJ2-5; D is undetermined. Trimming cost V 2 bases and J 2 bases, with 12 bases left between them. The germline gives CDR1 SGHTA, CDR2 FQGNSA. This CDR3 has 15 residues. For the CDR3, the DNA is TGTGCCAGCAGCTTACAAGGAAGGTTGCAAGAGACCCAGTACTTC. It codes for CASSLQGRLQETQYF.

The chain has TRBV14 and TRBJ2-7; 14 bases align to TRBD2. The tail of the sequence fits TRBJ2-4 better, so the J call may be wrong. The CDR3 contains 21 residues. Germline V gene lookup returns CDR1 SGHDN and CDR2 FVKESK. CDR3 region: CASSQQHLRLAGGHVENIQYF. CDR3 coding DNA: TGTGCCAGCAGCCAACAACATTTAAGACTAGCGGGGGGGCACGTGGAAAACATTCAGTACTTC.

This sequence joins TRBV11-2 and TRBJ1-1, with 9 bases identical to TRBD1. The germline CDR1 and CDR2 sequences are SGHAT and FQNNGV. Trimming removed 4 bases from V and 2 bases from J; junction bases left unmatched: 17. The CDR3 length is 19 residues. The CDR3 here is CASSSRGQGQGSGNTEAFF. In DNA form, the CDR3 reads TGTGCCAGCAGCTCCCGGGGGCAGGGACAGGGTTCAGGAAACACTGAAGCTTTCTTT.

The chain links TRBV7-9 to TRBJ2-7; a weak D match, TRBD2 (6 bases). The germline V gene encodes CDR1 SEHNR and CDR2 FQNEAQ (reference sequence). The V end lost 5 bases, the J end lost 5 bases, and 22 bases lay between the germline ends. The CDR3 extends over 16 amino acids. CDR3 sequence: CASSPPGGGISNEQYF. CDR3 nucleotides: TGTGCCAGCAGCCCCCCCGGTGGAGGGATAAGTAACGAGCAGTACTTC.

The chain joins TRBV6-6 to TRBJ1-6; D ambiguous. Germline V gene data show CDR1 as MNHNY and CDR2 as SVGAGI (reference sequence). This CDR3 has 14 amino acids. Deletions cut 8 bases from V and 10 bases from J, with 18 bases between. The CDR3 loop reads CASARLNPESPLHF. DNA of the CDR3: TGTGCCAGCGCCCGACTCAACCCGGAGTCACCCCTCCACTTT.

V is TRBV6-5 and J is TRBJ1-1; D might be TRBD1 (6 bases). This CDR3 is built from 15 residues. Trimming left V 5 bases short and J 0 bases short, with 13 bases between. Germline V gene sequence: CDR1 MNHEY, CDR2 SVGAGI. CDR3 in amino acids: CASSRPQGMNTEAFF. The CDR3 nucleotides read TGTGCCAGCAGTCGACCTCAGGGGATGAACACTGAAGCTTTCTTT.

The CDR3 reads CASSPGTMERGYTF. Here the CDR3 DNA reads TGTGCCAGCAGTCCCGGGACCATGGAACGTGGCTACACCTTC. This chain joins TRBV25-1 and TRBJ1-2, with a tentative D call TRBD1 (5 bases). Trimming took 5 bases from V and 7 from J, leaving 17 bases between them. CDR1 and CDR2 (germline): MGHDK, SYGVNS. CDR3 size: 14 residues.

The CDR3 region has the DNA TGTGCCAGCAGTTCCATAATCCAGGGACTATACACAGATACGCAGTATTTT. Amino acids: CASSSIIQGLYTDTQYF. The chain employs TRBV28 and TRBJ2-3; TRBD2 matches 7 bases. The CDR3 is 17 amino acids. The germline CDR1 and CDR2 sequences are MDHEN and SYDVKM. The trim removed 4 bases at V and 2 bases at J, leaving 12 bases unmatched.

The chain recombines TRBV6-1 with TRBJ2-5, with a tentative D call TRBD2 (6 bases). Germline CDR1 reads MNHNS; CDR2 reads SASEGT. This CDR3 has 13 residues. Trimming shortened V by 7 bases and J by 3 bases, and 12 bases separated the two germline ends. This CDR3 reads CASTPWGEETQYF. CDR3 DNA: TGTGCCAGCACCCCGTGGGGGGAAGAGACCCAGTACTTC.

J is TRBJ2-4 and V is TRBV6-2 or TRBV6-3, with TRBD1 identical over 7 bases. The DNA end is more similar to TRBJ2-5, so the J call may be wrong. CDR3 length: 14 residues. Germline V gene sequence: CDR1 MNHEY, CDR2 SVGEGT. CDR3 in DNA: TGTGCCAGCAGCCCGGGACAGTCAAGAGAGACCCAGTACTTC. Encoded protein: CASSPGQSRETQYF.

This chain joins TRBV7-9 and TRBJ1-2; a weak D match, TRBD1 (5 bases). CDR3 length: 14 amino acids. Looked up from germline, CDR1 is SEHNR and CDR2 is FQNEAQ (reference sequence). V shed 3 bases and J shed 6 bases, with 14 bases lying between them. CDR3 amino acids: CASSFGSGHDGYTF. CDR3 bases: TGTGCCAGCAGCTTCGGGTCGGGGCATGATGGCTACACCTTC.

CDR3 sequence: CASSLVAGDIQYF. The CDR3 region has the DNA TGTGCCAGCAGCTTAGTTGCGGGAGACATTCAGTACTTC. The chain joins TRBV7-2 to TRBJ2-4, with 7 bases aligning to TRBD2. The CDR3 length is 13 residues. CDR1 and CDR2 from the germline V gene are SGHTA and FQGNSA. The V segment lost 1 base and the J segment 8 bases; nucleotides outside the gene matches: 2.

The chain uses TRBV10-3 and TRBJ2-5; either TRBD1 or TRBD2 may fit D (5 bases each). The end of the DNA aligns better with TRBJ2-7, so the J call may be wrong. This CDR3 comprises 14 residues. CDR1 and CDR2 (germline): ENHRY, SYGVKD. In DNA, the CDR3 is TGTGCCAGCAAAGGGACCGCAGAGTCGGGCGAGCAGTACTTC. It encodes CASKGTAESGEQYF.

The genes are TRBV3-1 and TRBJ2-1, with TRBD2 as a possible D gene (5 bases). The germline CDR1 and CDR2 sequences are LGHDT and YNNKEL (reference sequence). V was clipped by 1 base and J by 7 bases, with 20 bases between them. This CDR3 has 17 residues. The CDR3 DNA reads TGTGCCAGCAGCCAAGGCACGGGAATCGGAGGTGTGAATGAGCAGTTCTTC. It encodes CASSQGTGIGGVNEQFF.

The count of this clonotype is one. The chain has TRBV4-1 and TRBJ2-1; the D gene could be TRBD1 or TRBD2 (6 bases each). Germline CDR1 is MGHRA and CDR2 is YSYEKL. With 0 bases removed from V and 9 bases from J, the gap between germline ends came to 15 bases. The CDR3 runs 15 residues. CDR3 protein: CASSQDGGRSGEQFF. The CDR3 DNA reads as TGCGCCAGCAGCCAAGATGGGGGGCGTTCGGGTGAGCAGTTCTTC.

The genes are TRBV20-1 and TRBJ1-4; 9 nucleotides line up with TRBD1. The V gene's germline CDR1 is DFQATT and CDR2 SNEGSKA (reference sequence). The trim removed 6 bases at V and 6 bases at J, leaving 8 bases unmatched. The CDR3 consists of 14 residues. CDR3 nucleotide sequence: TGCAGTGCAACGCCACAGGGGGCTGATGAAAAACTGTTTTTT. This translates into CSATPQGADEKLFF.

V and J are TRBV6-2 or TRBV6-3 and TRBJ2-3; D possibly corresponds to TRBD1 (5 bases). Trimming pared 8 bases from V and 2 bases from J, leaving 14 bases between. Germline CDR1 is MNHEY and CDR2 is SVGEGT. This CDR3 is 14 amino acids long. The CDR3 is CASVGASYTDTQYF. CDR3 nucleotides: TGTGCCAGCGTTGGGGCCTCTTACACAGATACGCAGTATTTT.

This sequence joins TRBV4-1 and TRBJ1-1, with a tentative D call TRBD1 (6 bases). V lost 3 bases to trimming and J lost 0 bases, with 14 bases between them. The germline V gene has CDR1 MGHRA and CDR2 YSYEKL. The CDR3 loop spans 16 amino acids. The CDR3 sequence: CASSQVSGDMNTEAFF. The CDR3 bases are TGCGCCAGCAGCCAGGTTTCAGGGGACATGAACACTGAAGCTTTCTTT.

The chain has TRBV29-1 and TRBJ2-5, with a weak D call TRBD1 (7 bases). CDR1 is SQVTM and CDR2 is ANQGSEA in the germline V gene. The CDR3 loop spans 14 amino acids. The germline V and J ends were trimmed by 4 bases and 1 base, with 13 bases remaining between them. CDR3 amino acids: CSVAQGGRQETQYF. The CDR3, as DNA: TGCAGCGTTGCTCAGGGGGGCCGCCAAGAGACCCAGTACTTC. The whole variable domain, filled in from reference TRBV29-1 and TRBJ2-5, reads SAVISQKPSRDICQRGTSLTIQCQVDSQVTMMFWYRQQPGQSLTLIATANQGSEATYESGFVIDKFPISRPNLTFSTLTVSNMSPEDSSIYLCSVAQGGRQETQYFGPGTRLLVL.

The chain joins TRBV29-1 to TRBJ1-1, with D hard to call. In germline, CDR1 is SQVTM, CDR2 ANQGSEA. The CDR3 is made up of 14 amino acids. Trimming shortened V by 6 bases and J by 0 bases, and 14 bases separated the two germline ends. The CDR3 sequence is CSVRGGGVNTEAFF. CDR3 DNA sequence: TGCAGCGTCCGGGGTGGCGGGGTGAACACTGAAGCTTTCTTT.

This clonotype was detected a few times. This chain uses TRBV5-5 with TRBJ2-5; TRBD2 agrees at 8 bases. Germline V CDR1 and CDR2: SGHKS, YYEKEE (reference sequence). The CDR3 is 14 residues long. V lost 5 bases and J lost 4; bases outside the gene matches: 7. This CDR3 reads CASSPGGDRETQYF. CDR3 in DNA: TGTGCCAGCAGTCCCGGGGGGGACCGAGAGACCCAGTACTTC.

The chain carries TRBV6-2 or TRBV6-3 and TRBJ2-5; D is undetermined. This CDR3 region has 12 residues. Per germline, CDR1 MNHEY and CDR2 SVGEGT. V was trimmed by 8 bases and J by 9 bases, leaving 16 bases between them. CDR3 residues: CASQNPRSAQYF. In DNA form, the CDR3 reads TGTGCCAGCCAAAACCCCCGCTCGGCCCAGTACTTC.

V usage is TRBV12-5 and J usage is TRBJ1-1; D is unclear. CDR3 length: 16 residues. Germline-derived CDR1 and CDR2 are LGHNT and FRNRAP. V was clipped by 0 bases and J by 0 bases, with 11 bases between them. CDR3 protein: CASGLVRGPLNTEAFF. CDR3 DNA sequence: TGTGCTAGTGGTTTGGTACGAGGACCGCTGAACACTGAAGCTTTCTTT.

This clonotype was found a few times. V is TRBV18 and J is TRBJ1-4, with D hard to call. The CDR3 runs 15 residues. Germline CDR1 KGHSH, CDR2 LQKENI. The V and J ends lost 4 bases and 6 bases respectively, with 15 bases between them. The CDR3: CASSLQADGYEKLFF. The CDR3 region has the DNA TGTGCCAGCTCACTTCAGGCGGACGGCTATGAAAAACTGTTTTTT.

The chain links TRBV7-2 to TRBJ2-1; possibly TRBD1 for D (5 bases). CDR3 length: 14 amino acids. V was trimmed by 1 base and J by 8 bases, leaving 12 bases between them. Germline V lookup: CDR1 SGHTA, CDR2 FQGNSA. This CDR3 reads CASSLVGFRDEQFF. The CDR3 bases are TGTGCCAGCAGCTTAGTGGGGTTCAGGGATGAGCAGTTCTTC. Variable domain in full (rest from reference TRBV7-2 and TRBJ2-1): GAGVSQSPSNKVTEKGKDVELRCDPISGHTALYWYRQSLGQGLEFLIYFQGNSAPDKSGLPSDRFSAERTGGSVSTLTIQRTQQEDSAVYLCASSLVGFRDEQFFGPGTRLTVL.